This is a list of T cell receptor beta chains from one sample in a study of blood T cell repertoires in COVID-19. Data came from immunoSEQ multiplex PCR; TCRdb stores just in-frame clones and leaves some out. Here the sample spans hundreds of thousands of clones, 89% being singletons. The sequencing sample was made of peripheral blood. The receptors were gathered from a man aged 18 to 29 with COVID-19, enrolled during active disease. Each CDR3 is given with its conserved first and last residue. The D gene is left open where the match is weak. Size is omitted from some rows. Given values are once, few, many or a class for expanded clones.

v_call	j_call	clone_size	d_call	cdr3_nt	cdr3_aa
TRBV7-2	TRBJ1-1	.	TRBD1	TGTGCCAGCAGCCTGGGACAGACCTACACTGAAGCTTTCTTT	CASSLGQTYTEAFF
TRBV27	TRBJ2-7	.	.	TGTGCCAGCAGTTTCGCCCAGGGATACGGCCACGAGCAGTACTTC	CASSFAQGYGHEQYF
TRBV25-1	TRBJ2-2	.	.	TGTGCCAGCACCCAAATAGGGGGGGTTGGGGACACCGGGGAGCTGTTTTTT	CASTQIGGVGDTGELFF
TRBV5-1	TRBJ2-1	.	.	TGCGCCAGCAGCTCTCGTACAGGTGCTGTTCCATACAATGAGCAGTTCTTC	CASSSRTGAVPYNEQFF
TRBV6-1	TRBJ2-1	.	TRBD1	TGTGCCAGCAGTGGACAGGACAGGGGGCTTGGCAATGAGCAGTTCTTC	CASSGQDRGLGNEQFF
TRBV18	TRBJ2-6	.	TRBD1	TGTGCCAGCTCACCCCCTCTGTCGGACAGGGCGCGGGGGGCCAACGTCCTGACTTTC	CASSPPLSDRARGANVLTF
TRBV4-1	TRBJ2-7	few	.	TGCGCCAGCAGCCGATCCACTGAGTACGAGCAGTACTTC	CASSRSTEYEQYF
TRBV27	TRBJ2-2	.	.	TGTGCCAGCAGCCGTACAATCGAAGGGGAGCTGTTTTTT	CASSRTIEGELFF
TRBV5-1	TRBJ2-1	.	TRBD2	TGCGCCAGCAGCTTGGACGGGACTAGCGTGTATGAGCAGTTCTTC	CASSLDGTSVYEQFF
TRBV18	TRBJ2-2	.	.	TGTGCCAGCTCAACAAGCACCGGGGAGCTGTTTTTT	CASSTSTGELFF
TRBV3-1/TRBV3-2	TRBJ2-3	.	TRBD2	TGTGCCAGCAGCCACCTCCTGGGCGCTAGCGGGGGGGTGGATACGCAGTATTTT	CASSHLLGASGGVDTQYF
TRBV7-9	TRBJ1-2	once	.	TGTGCCAGCAGCCTACCGGGACACGGTGCCTATGGCTACACCTTC	CASSLPGHGAYGYTF
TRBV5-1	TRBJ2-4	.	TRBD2	TGCGCCAGCAGCCCGGGGACTAGCGGGAGAGCTGGGGGGGCCAAAAACATTCAGTACTTC	CASSPGTSGRAGGAKNIQYF
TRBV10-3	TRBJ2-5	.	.	TGTGCCATCAGTGGGACAGAGGAGACCCAGTACTTC	CAISGTEETQYF
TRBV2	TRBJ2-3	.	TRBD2	TGTGCCAGCAGTCTCGGGAGGGCAAGCACAGATACGCAGTATTTT	CASSLGRASTDTQYF
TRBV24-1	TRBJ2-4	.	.	TGTGCCACCAGTGTTTTGGACAGACTAGCCAAAAACATTCAGTACTTC	CATSVLDRLAKNIQYF
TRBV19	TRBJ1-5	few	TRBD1	TGTGCCAGTAGTACCCGTCCAGGGGGCCGGGATCAGCCCCAGCATTTT	CASSTRPGGRDQPQHF
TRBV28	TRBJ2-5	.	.	TGTGCCAGCAACCTAGCGCGGGAGACCCAGTACTTC	CASNLARETQYF
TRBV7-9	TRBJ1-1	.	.	TGTGCCAGCAGCGACAAATTCGTGGGTGAAGCTTTCTTT	CASSDKFVGEAFF
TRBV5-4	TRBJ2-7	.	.	TGTGCCAGCAGCTTCCGGGGAATGGACTACGAGCAGTACTTC	CASSFRGMDYEQYF
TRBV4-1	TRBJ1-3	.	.	TGCGCCAGCAGCCAACGGACAGTCGACTCTGGAAACACCATATATTTT	CASSQRTVDSGNTIYF
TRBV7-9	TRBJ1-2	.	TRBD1	TGTGCCAGCAGCTGGGCCGGGACAGGGGACTATGGCTACACCTTC	CASSWAGTGDYGYTF
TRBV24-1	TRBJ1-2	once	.	TGTGCCACCAGTGATTTGGGGCAAAGCAACGGCTACACCTTC	CATSDLGQSNGYTF
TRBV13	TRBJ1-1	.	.	TGTGCCAGCAGCAGGGACCTGGGGGGCACTGAAGCTTTCTTT	CASSRDLGGTEAFF
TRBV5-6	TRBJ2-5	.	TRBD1	TGTGCCAGCAGCTTAACGGACAGGGGGAAAGAGACCCAGTACTTC	CASSLTDRGKETQYF
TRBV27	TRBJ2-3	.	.	TGTGCCAGCAGTTTGGAGGGGCGGCGTTACACAGATACGCAGTATTTT	CASSLEGRRYTDTQYF
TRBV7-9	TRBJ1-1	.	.	TGTGCCAGCAGCTTAGGTGGAGGAGGGGTTGGCACTGAAGCTTTCTTT	CASSLGGGGVGTEAFF
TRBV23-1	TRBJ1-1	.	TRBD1	TGCGCCATCGGGGACGACAGGGCCCAAGGTGGAACCGCTGAAGCTTTCTTT	CAIGDDRAQGGTAEAFF
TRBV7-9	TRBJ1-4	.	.	TGTGCCAGCAGCTTAGTGCCCGGACAGAAGCTGGATCCTGAAAAACTGTTTTTT	CASSLVPGQKLDPEKLFF
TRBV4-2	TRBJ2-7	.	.	TGTGCCAGCAGCCCGGCTCGCGTCGGGTACGAGCAGTACTTC	CASSPARVGYEQYF
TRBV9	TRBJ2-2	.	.	TGTGCCAGCAGCGTAGCCTCCCCGGCCGGGGAGCTGTTTTTT	CASSVASPAGELFF
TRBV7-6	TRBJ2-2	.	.	TGTGCCAGCACGAGACAGGAGTGGAACACCGGGGAGCTGTTTTTT	CASTRQEWNTGELFF
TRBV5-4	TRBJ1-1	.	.	TGTGCCAGCAGCTTGGAGGACAGTATATCGAACACTGAAGCTTTCTTT	CASSLEDSISNTEAFF
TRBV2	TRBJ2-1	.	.	TGTGCCAGCAGGGAGCCAGTCGGGATCGGGAATGAGCAGTTCTTC	CASREPVGIGNEQFF
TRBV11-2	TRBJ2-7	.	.	TGTGCCAGCAGCTTTGGCGGCTTCTCCTACGAGCAGTACTTC	CASSFGGFSYEQYF
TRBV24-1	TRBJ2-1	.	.	TGTGCCACCGCTCAGGACACCAATGAGCAGTTCTTC	CATAQDTNEQFF
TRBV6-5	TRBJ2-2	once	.	TGTGCCAGCAGTTACTCTTACAGGGCTTCCACCGGGGAGCTGTTTTTT	CASSYSYRASTGELFF
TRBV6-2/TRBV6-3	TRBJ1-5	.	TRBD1	TGTGCCAGCAGTTACCGGGACAGAGGGGTTCAGCCCCAGCATTTT	CASSYRDRGVQPQHF
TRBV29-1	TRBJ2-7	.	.	TGCAGCGCTACGGCTTTAGTCGGGACACCTTCTGAGCAGTACTTC	CSATALVGTPSEQYF
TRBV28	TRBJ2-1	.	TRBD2	TGTGCCAGCAGTATCCTAGCGGGAGGCCTTAGGAATGAGCAGTTCTTC	CASSILAGGLRNEQFF
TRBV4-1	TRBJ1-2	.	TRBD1	TGCGCCAGCAGCCACGGACAGGGGGCCTATGGCTACACCTTC	CASSHGQGAYGYTF
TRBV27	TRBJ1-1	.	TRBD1	TGTGCCAGCAGTCCCCGGACAGGGAGCGGGACTGAAGCTTTCTTT	CASSPRTGSGTEAFF
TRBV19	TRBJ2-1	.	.	TGTGCCAGTAGTATATTTGGGGGGAGTAGGAATGGTGAGCAGTTCTTC	CASSIFGGSRNGEQFF
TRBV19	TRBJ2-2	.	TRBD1	TGTGCCACCTCACAGGGGGCGTCGCACGGGGAGCTGTTTTTT	CATSQGASHGELFF
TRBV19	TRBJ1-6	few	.	TGTGCCAGTAGTTTCGGCCAGGAACTTTATAATTCACCCCTCCACTTT	CASSFGQELYNSPLHF
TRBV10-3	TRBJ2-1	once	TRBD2	TGTGCCATCAGTGAGTCCGGGCGGGAGCGGTTTGAGCAGTTCTTC	CAISESGRERFEQFF
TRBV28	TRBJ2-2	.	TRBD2	TGTGCCGCCACCTCCAGACTAGCGGGATCGAACGGGGAGCTGTTTTTT	CAATSRLAGSNGELFF
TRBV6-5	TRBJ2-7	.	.	TGTGCCAGCAGACCCCCGAGAGGGACCTACGAGCAGTACTTC	CASRPPRGTYEQYF
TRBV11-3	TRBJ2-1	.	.	TGTGCCAGCAGCTTAGCGGGAGTGAATGAGCAGTTCTTC	CASSLAGVNEQFF
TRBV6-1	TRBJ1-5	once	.	TGTGCCAGCAGTGAGGGGGCGACCGGACAGCCCCAGCATTTT	CASSEGATGQPQHF